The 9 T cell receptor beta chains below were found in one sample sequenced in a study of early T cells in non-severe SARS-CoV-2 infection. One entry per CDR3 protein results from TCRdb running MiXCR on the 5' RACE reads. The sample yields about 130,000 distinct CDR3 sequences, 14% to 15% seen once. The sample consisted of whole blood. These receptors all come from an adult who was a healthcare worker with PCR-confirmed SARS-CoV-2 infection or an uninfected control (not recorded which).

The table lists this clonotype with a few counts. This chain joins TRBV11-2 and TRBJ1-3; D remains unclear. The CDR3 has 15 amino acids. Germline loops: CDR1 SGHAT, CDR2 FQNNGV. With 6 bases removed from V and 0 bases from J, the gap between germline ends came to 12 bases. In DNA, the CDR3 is TGTGCCAGCAGTACGACAAGCAGCTCTGGAAACACCATATATTTT. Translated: CASSTTSSSGNTIYF.

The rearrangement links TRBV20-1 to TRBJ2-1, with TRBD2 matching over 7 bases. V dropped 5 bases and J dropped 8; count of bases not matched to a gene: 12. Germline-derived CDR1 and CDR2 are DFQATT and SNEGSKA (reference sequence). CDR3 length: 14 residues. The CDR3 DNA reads TGCAGTGCTTTCGCTAGCGGTTTTGGTGATGAGCAGTTCTTC. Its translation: CSAFASGFGDEQFF.

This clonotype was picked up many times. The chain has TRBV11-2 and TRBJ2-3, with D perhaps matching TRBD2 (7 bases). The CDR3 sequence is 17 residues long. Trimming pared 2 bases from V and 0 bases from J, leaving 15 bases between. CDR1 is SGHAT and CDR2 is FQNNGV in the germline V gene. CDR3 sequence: CASSLRFRGGSTDTQYF. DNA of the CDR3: TGTGCCAGCAGCTTAAGGTTTCGCGGGGGCAGCACAGATACGCAGTATTTT.

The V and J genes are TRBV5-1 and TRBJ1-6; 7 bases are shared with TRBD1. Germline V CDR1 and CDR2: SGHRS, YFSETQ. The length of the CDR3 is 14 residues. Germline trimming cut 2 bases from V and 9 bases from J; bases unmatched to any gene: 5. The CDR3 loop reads CASSLSTGVSPLHF. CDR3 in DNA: TGCGCCAGCAGCTTATCTACAGGGGTTTCACCCCTCCACTTT.

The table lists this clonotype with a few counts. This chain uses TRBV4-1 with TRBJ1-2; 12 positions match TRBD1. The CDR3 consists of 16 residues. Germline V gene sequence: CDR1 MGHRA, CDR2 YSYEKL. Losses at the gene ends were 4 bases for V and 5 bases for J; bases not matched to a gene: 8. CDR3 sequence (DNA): TGCGCCAGCAGCCCCCGGGACAGGGGGCCGTGGTATGGCTACACCTTC. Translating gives CASSPRDRGPWYGYTF.

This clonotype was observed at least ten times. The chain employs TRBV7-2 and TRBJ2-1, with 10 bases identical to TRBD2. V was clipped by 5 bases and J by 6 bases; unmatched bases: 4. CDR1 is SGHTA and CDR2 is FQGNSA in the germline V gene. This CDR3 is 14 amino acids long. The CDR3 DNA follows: TGTGCCAGCAGCCTTGGACTAGCGGCCAATGAGCAGTTCTTC. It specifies CASSLGLAANEQFF.

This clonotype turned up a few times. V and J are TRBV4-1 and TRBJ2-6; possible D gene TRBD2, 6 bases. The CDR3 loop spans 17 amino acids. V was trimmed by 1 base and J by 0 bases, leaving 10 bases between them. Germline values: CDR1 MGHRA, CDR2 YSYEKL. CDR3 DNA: TGCGCCAGCAGCCAAGCTCACGGGAGCTCTGGGGCCAACGTCCTGACTTTC. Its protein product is CASSQAHGSSGANVLTF.

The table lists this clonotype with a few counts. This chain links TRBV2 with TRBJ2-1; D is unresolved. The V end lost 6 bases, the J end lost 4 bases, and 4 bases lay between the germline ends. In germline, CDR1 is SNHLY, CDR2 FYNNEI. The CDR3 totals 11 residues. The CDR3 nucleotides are TGTGCCAGCAGGCGGTACAATGAGCAGTTCTTC. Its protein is CASRRYNEQFF.

The CDR3 loop is CASSDSGMRETQYF. The CDR3 DNA follows: TGTGCCAGCAGCGACAGTGGCATGCGAGAGACCCAGTACTTC. The chain joins TRBV9 to TRBJ2-5, with unresolved D. From germline, CDR1 is SGDLS and CDR2 YYNGEE. CDR3 length: 14 residues. The ends were cut back, 3 bases at V and 4 bases at J, with 13 bases in the middle.